This entry concerns a single TCR beta chain. The table lists this clonotype with many counts. This clone's antigen is unknown. Base-call qualities are not available, and no considerably larger clone is one nucleotide away. The library was produced with RACE. Sequencing relied on a NextSeq 500. During library preparation, unique molecular identifiers were attached to individual cDNA molecules so that TCRs could be counted quantitatively and reproducibly. Both TCR alpha and TCR beta chains were sequenced from each blood RNA sample. The authors' pipeline ran thus. A median of around 100,000 TCRs per sample was observed, with a range of 23,224 to 690,600. V, J and CDR3 annotation of the TCR reads was performed with the Decombinator software suite. To make PS versus PT1 abundance plots, every sample was subsampled to the same number of TCRs (28,000). TCRs were defined as expanded if absent before sensitization and observed at least eight times at the 2-week time point. TCRdb redid the processing of the public reads, applying fastp at Q25 and MiXCR, and retained in-frame beta chains. Rows with one shared CDR3 protein collapse into an entry with the most common genes and DNA. The V and J calls, along with clone size, are taken from TCRdb and not from the paper's own processing. The sample records some 330,000 distinct CDR3 sequences, 5% to 6.5% of which are singletons. The top ten hold more than 8% of the sample.

This specimen comes from a study of human T cells and chemical hapten exposure (dated by TCRdb to the early 2020s). Describing the broader study: For sensitization, 2% DPC in acetone was applied to a 2 cm by 2 cm area of upper inner arm skin. Blood for TCR sequencing was provided by twenty-nine alopecia patients at one to four time points (pre-sensitization, 2, 6 and 24 weeks). The mostly female patient cohort included alopecia areata with under or over 50% scalp involvement, alopecia totalis and alopecia universalis. This study followed changes in the peripheral blood TCR repertoire in vivo during primary and secondary sensitization of alopecia patients to the hapten diphenylcyclopropenone (DPC). Patch testing on the upper back used Finn chambers containing 0.01% DPC, with scoring done after 6 days according to International Contact Dermatitis Research Group standards. Libraries were pooled for sequencing, and variation in per-sample TCR yields was attributed mainly to small differences in library volumes within the pool. Throughout the study period of around 25 weeks, patients also received therapeutic DPC doses to the scalp every week. Blood samples were taken from patients before sensitization (week 0) and at 2, 6 and about 24 weeks after DPC sensitization.

Reading the label with the study, this specimen's time point is: pre-sensitization, week 0. Per the publication, the treatment or condition label means: therapeutic diphenylcyclopropenone sensitization with weekly scalp DPC. At every patch-test visit, the blood draw took place before the patch test was put on. Patients were eligible if aged 18 to 70, diagnosed with alopecia and judged suitable for DPC therapy, and pregnant patients were excluded. Unfractionated whole blood was collected in Tempus Blood RNA tubes, and total RNA was extracted from that blood. The CDR3 runs 13 amino acids, cysteine and phenylalanine included. The CDR3 DNA has 39 bases and is translated from base 1. V and J lose 3 bases and 9 bases, and a span of 10 bases separates them. Reading the germline V gene gives CDR1 KGHDR and CDR2 SFDVKD. Points the paper makes about the study in general: The number of TCRs above 1 in 1000 frequency did not change with DPC sensitization; there was no evidence of global repertoire structure alterations. Compared with pre-sensitization or healthy control sets, expanded TCRs formed significantly more large CDR3 similarity clusters, which is consistent with antigen-driven responses. The number of PT1 expanded TCRs positively correlated with patch test score, significant at thresholds 8, 16 and 32 but not 4. Repeated subsampling changed both the strength of the expansion versus patch-test correlation and the threshold at which that correlation became significant. Because all patients had alopecia, a presumed autoimmune disease, the immune response of the patients might differ from that of healthy individuals.

This TCR came from a young woman with alopecia areata. Some clones in this sample may be carry-over from other donors' samples. Recombination linked TRBV24-1 to TRBJ2-2, with TRBD2 perhaps the D gene, on 5 matching bases. The sample in question was whole blood, obtained in connection with sensitization to the hapten diphenylcyclopropenone (DPC). The DNA sequence is as follows: TGTGCCACCAGTGATGCCAGCGGCCGGGAGCTGTTTTTT. This gives the protein CATSDASGRELFF.